This T cell receptor (beta chain) derives from a study of CD8+ T cells in alopecia areata. For the study at large: The duration of tofacitinib was 6 to 18 months, with 6 months off drug afterward.

The sequencing template was cDNA reverse transcribed from extracted RNA. Sequencing was performed with immunoSEQ multiplex PCR; in TCRdb, only in-frame clones are kept and a portion is missing. Here the sample spans more than 95,000 clones, roughly 50% being singletons. The CDR3 is 12 residues long. Trimming took 5 bases from V and 12 from J, leaving 11 bases between them. From germline, CDR1 is MNHEY and CDR2 SMNVEV (reference sequence). Treatment of the sample: oral pan-JAK inhibitor, 5-10 mg twice daily. This TCR was sampled from a human donor with alopecia areata. The source was CD8+ T cells sorted from blood, collected at week 4, from a patient treated with tofacitinib. The chain carries TRBV27 and TRBJ1-6; weak D call: TRBD1 (5 bases). The CDR3 loop reads CASSQRGRPLHF. The CDR3 DNA sequence: TGTGCCAGCAGTCAACGGGGGAGACCCCTCCACTTT.